One sample yielded the 7 T cell receptor beta chains listed below, sequenced in a study of cytomegalovirus exposure and HLA in healthy donors. The PCR employed 60 Vbeta primers together with 13 Jbeta primers. This table comes from immunoSEQ multiplex PCR, and its TCRdb copy is limited to in-frame clones, with some not included. Of about 130,000 clones listed, around 85% are singletons. The specimen sequenced was PBMCs. Receptor source: a boy aged 5-17 years in good health and CMV-seronegative.

V and J are TRBV11-2 and TRBJ2-3, with D hard to call. V lost 0 bases to trimming and J lost 2 bases, with 6 bases between them. This CDR3 spans 14 amino acids. Looked up from germline, CDR1 is SGHAT and CDR2 is FQNNGV. The CDR3 region has the DNA TGTGCCAGCAGCTTAGAGCTGGCCACAGATACGCAGTATTTT. Translation: CASSLELATDTQYF. The complete variable domain, with remaining parts taken from reference TRBV11-2 and TRBJ2-3, reads EAGVAQSPRYKIIEKRQSVAFWCNPISGHATLYWYQQILGQGPKLLIQFQNNGVVDDSQLPKDRFSAERLKGVDSTLKIQPAKLEDSAVYLCASSLELATDTQYFGPGTRLTVL.

This clone came up once. This rearrangement joins TRBV30 to TRBJ2-2; tentative D call: TRBD1 (6 bases). V dropped 3 bases and J dropped 8 bases, with 13 bases sitting between them. The CDR3 loop spans 13 amino acids. Germline values: CDR1 GTSNPN, CDR2 SVGIG (reference sequence). The CDR3: CAWSGRGRGELFF. The CDR3 DNA reads TGTGCCTGGAGCGGCAGGGGAAGAGGGGAGCTGTTTTTT.

In regard to this clone: Other DNA sequences from this sample encode an identical CDR3 as well. The chain has TRBV5-1 and TRBJ2-7, with D tentatively TRBD1 (5 bases). Germline V lookup: CDR1 SGHRS, CDR2 YFSETQ. V was cut by 0 bases and J by 2 bases, with 9 bases left in between. The length of the CDR3 is 14 residues. This CDR3 reads CASSLGQGAYEQYF. The CDR3 DNA is TGCGCCAGCAGCTTGGGTCAGGGTGCCTACGAGCAGTACTTC.

This clone was found once. The CDR3 bases are TGTGCCAGTAGTATATACCGAGGCAATCAGCCCCAGCATTTT. It encodes CASSIYRGNQPQHF. The V gene is TRBV19, the J gene TRBJ1-5; no definite D call. This CDR3 spans 14 amino acids. V lost 2 bases and J lost 2, with 7 bases in between. Germline assignment: CDR1 LNHDA and CDR2 SQIVND (reference sequence).

The rearrangement uses TRBV27 and TRBJ2-1, with 9 bases aligning to TRBD2. The CDR3 extends over 17 amino acids. Germline V gene sequence: CDR1 MNHEY, CDR2 SMNVEV (reference sequence). V shed 2 bases, J shed 5 bases, and the junction held 10 bases outside the gene matches. CDR3: CASSLLTRTSEDNEQFF. CDR3 DNA sequence: TGTGCCAGCAGTTTACTCACCCGGACTAGCGAAGACAATGAGCAGTTCTTC.

As for this clone: At the DNA level, this CDR3 is encoded by other sequences in the same sample as well. This chain connects TRBV9 to TRBJ2-3; 11 bases fit TRBD2. The germline gives CDR1 SGDLS, CDR2 YYNGEE. J lost 5 bases, V lost 2 bases, and 4 bases had no gene match. This CDR3 comprises 15 residues. This CDR3 reads CASSVSGGAGDTQYF. CDR3 DNA sequence: TGTGCCAGCAGCGTTAGCGGGGGGGCCGGAGATACGCAGTATTTT.

This clone showed up just once. The chain recombines TRBV5-6 with TRBJ1-2; TRBD1 agrees at 9 bases. Germline-derived CDR1 and CDR2 are SGHDT and YYEEEE. The length of the CDR3 is 15 residues. V lost 4 bases, J lost 1 base, and 5 bases stayed unmatched. CDR3 in amino acids: CASSGGQGLNYGYTF. Here the CDR3 DNA reads TGTGCCAGCAGCGGGGGACAGGGACTTAACTATGGCTACACCTTC.